The subject of this entry is one T cell receptor beta chain. What it binds is unknown. V shed 0 bases and J shed 2 bases, with 12 bases lying between them. CDR3 length equals 15 residues. CDR1 is DFQATT, CDR2 SNEGSKA, per germline (reference sequence). Samples each yielded at least 5.5 micrograms of total RNA. The entry originates in a study of blood T cells in healthy people across ages. Overall study findings and caveats: Long-lived donors had more naive CD4+ cells and higher diversity than aged donors. One million T cells yielded diversity estimates that were considered underestimates.

Primed by a sample-barcoded 5' primer and a J-beta primer mix, a second PCR proceeded for about 7 to 11 cycles. Each sample yielded at least 3 million CDR3-containing paired-end reads. TCRdb recomputed calls from the 5' RACE reads with MiXCR, one row per CDR3 protein. Of fewer than 2,000,000 distinct CDR3 sequences in the sample, about 35% were seen once. This TCR was sampled from a woman in her thirties in good health. V usage is TRBV20-1 and J usage is TRBJ2-3, with D perhaps matching TRBD2 (5 bases). The sequenced sample was blood. CDR3 DNA: TGCAGTGCTAGAGATCCCCGGGGAACCACAGATACGCAGTATTTT. Translated: CSARDPRGTTDTQYF.